Each of the 21 T cell receptor beta chains below was sequenced from the same sample in a study of OX40 agonist ivuxolimab in advanced cancers. Clones were sequenced by immunoSEQ multiplex PCR, and TCRdb holds only the in-frame ones, with some missing. The data contain tens of thousands of clones, more than 70% of them singletons. This specimen was CD4+ or CD8+ T cells sorted from blood, taken in a trial of the OX40 agonist ivuxolimab. The source of these receptors is an adult with an advanced solid tumor such as melanoma, head and neck, liver or kidney cancer.

The chain carries TRBV6-1 and TRBJ1-5; TRBD1 matches at 7 bases. CDR3 length: 15 residues. V was pared by 0 bases and J by 4 bases, with 3 bases of the junction left unmatched. Per germline, CDR1 MNHNS and CDR2 SASEGT. CDR3 DNA sequence: TGTGCCAGCAGTGAAGCGCGACAGGGAAATCAGCCCCAGCATTTT. It translates to CASSEARQGNQPQHF.

V usage is TRBV19 and J usage is TRBJ2-7; 8 bases agree with TRBD1. Trimming removed 0 bases from V and 3 bases from J; junction bases left unmatched: 10. The CDR3 has 17 amino acids. Germline CDR1 is LNHDA and CDR2 is SQIVND (reference sequence). The CDR3 nucleotides read TGTGCCAGTAGTATAGATTTTAACAGGGGGATATACTACGAGCAGTACTTC. It yields the protein CASSIDFNRGIYYEQYF.

This clone has a handful of counts. The chain recombines TRBV9 with TRBJ2-1; D is unresolved. The V end was cut by 3 bases, the J end by 0 bases, with 10 bases between. Germline values: CDR1 SGDLS, CDR2 YYNGEE. This CDR3 has 15 amino acids. CDR3 bases: TGTGCCAGCAGCGCCCTCGCGGACTCCTACAATGAGCAGTTCTTC. Its protein product is CASSALADSYNEQFF.

This clone has only one observation. The CDR3 loop reads CASSTRDRGSNQPQHF. The CDR3 DNA reads TGTGCCAGTAGTACCAGGGACAGGGGCAGCAATCAGCCCCAGCATTTT. This chain links TRBV19 with TRBJ1-5; 10 bases map to TRBD1. Germline V gene lookup returns CDR1 LNHDA and CDR2 SQIVND (reference sequence). V lost 4 bases, J lost 1 base, and 4 bases stayed unmatched. The CDR3 length is 16 residues.

The chain combines TRBV29-1 with TRBJ2-5, with 7 bases lining up with TRBD1. V was clipped by 3 bases and J by 5 bases; unmatched bases: 12. The CDR3 is 15 amino acids. Per germline, CDR1 SQVTM and CDR2 ANQGSEA. DNA of the CDR3: TGCAGCGTTGAGGGGGCAAGGGGGCGAGTGGAGACCCAGTACTTC. It specifies CSVEGARGRVETQYF.

The chain carries TRBV11-1 and TRBJ1-1; 8 nucleotides match TRBD1. In germline, CDR1 is SGHAT, CDR2 FQDESV (reference sequence). The trim removed 6 bases at V and 9 bases at J, leaving 15 bases unmatched. The CDR3 has 15 residues. CDR3 nucleotides: TGTGCCAGCAGTAACCCTGGACAGGGCCCGGAGAAAGCTTTCTTT. As protein: CASSNPGQGPEKAFF.

The chain recombines TRBV6-5 with TRBJ1-3; possible D gene TRBD1, 5 bases. V was clipped by 0 bases and J by 4 bases, with 13 bases between them. Per the germline V gene, CDR1 is MNHEY and CDR2 is SVGAGI. The CDR3 is made up of 16 amino acids. CDR3 DNA: TGTGCCAGCAGTTACTCTCGGGGGTCAGGAGGAAACACCATATATTTT. Encoded protein: CASSYSRGSGGNTIYF.

This chain uses TRBV6-4 with TRBJ1-2; D possibly corresponds to TRBD1 (5 bases). CDR1 is MRHNA, CDR2 SNTAGT, per germline. This CDR3 region has 15 residues. V lost 0 bases to trimming and J lost 4 bases, with 12 bases between them. The CDR3 loop is CASSDSSLGGYGYTF. The CDR3 DNA reads as TGTGCCAGCAGTGACTCTTCCCTTGGGGGCTATGGCTACACCTTC.

The chain has TRBV14 and TRBJ1-2, with D possibly being TRBD1 (6 bases). The CDR3 length is 16 residues. CDR1 is SGHDN and CDR2 is FVKESK in the germline V gene. Between the trimmed V and J ends, which lost 4 bases and 4 bases, there was a span of 19 bases. The CDR3 region is CASSPQGQGTLYGYTF. The CDR3 region has the DNA TGTGCCAGCAGCCCCCAGGGGCAGGGGACCCTCTATGGCTACACCTTC.

This chain connects TRBV4-1 to TRBJ1-2; possibly TRBD1 for D (5 bases). V gave up 3 bases and J gave up 4 bases, with 15 bases separating them. CDR1 and CDR2 (germline): MGHRA, YSYEKL. The CDR3 loop spans 15 amino acids. The CDR3 sequence is CASSQAETELYGYTF. DNA of the CDR3: TGCGCCAGCAGCCAGGCCGAGACAGAGCTCTATGGCTACACCTTC.

Comment on this clone: In the same sample, other DNA sequences code for this CDR3. This chain uses TRBV5-1 with TRBJ2-5; D is ambiguous. Germline values: CDR1 SGHRS, CDR2 YFSETQ. V was clipped by 1 base and J by 4 bases, with 5 bases between them. The CDR3 consists of 12 residues. The CDR3: CASSLLLETQYF. The CDR3 DNA reads TGCGCCAGCAGCTTGCTATTAGAGACCCAGTACTTC.

The chain combines TRBV28 with TRBJ1-4; D unresolved. The V gene lost 6 bases and the J gene lost 11 bases, with 13 bases spanning the gap. Looked up from germline, CDR1 is MDHEN and CDR2 is SYDVKM. The CDR3 loop spans 12 amino acids. CDR3 sequence reads: CASSPGWSKLFF. For the CDR3, the DNA is TGTGCCAGCAGCCCGGGTTGGAGCAAACTGTTTTTT. Filled out from reference TRBV28 and TRBJ1-4, the complete variable domain reads DVKVTQSSRYLVKRTGEKVFLECVQDMDHENMFWYRQDPGLGLRLIYFSYDVKMKEKGDIPEGYSVSREKKERFSLILESASTNQTSMYLCASSPGWSKLFFGSGTQLSVL.

The chain is built from TRBV7-3 and TRBJ1-1; TRBD1 agrees at 7 bases. Per germline, CDR1 SGHTA and CDR2 FQGTGA. The CDR3 is 14 amino acids. After removal of 4 bases from V and 2 bases from J, the junction contained 4 bases not matched to a gene. CDR3 in DNA: TGTGCCAGCAGCTCCGGGACAGCAAACACTGAAGCTTTCTTT. It codes for CASSSGTANTEAFF.

V usage is TRBV5-1 and J usage is TRBJ2-1; 8 bases are shared with TRBD2. The CDR3 covers 16 residues. The germline gives CDR1 SGHRS, CDR2 YFSETQ. V shed 0 bases and J 5 bases; nucleotides not matched to a gene: 7. The CDR3 loop reads CASSLVPAGEHNEQFF. DNA for the CDR3: TGCGCCAGCAGCTTGGTTCCAGCGGGGGAGCACAATGAGCAGTTCTTC.

The chain combines TRBV7-9 with TRBJ1-1; D is unresolved. The CDR3 runs to 16 residues. V gave up 5 bases and J gave up 6 bases, with 22 bases separating them. CDR1 SEHNR and CDR2 FQNEAQ come from the germline V gene (reference sequence). The CDR3 reads CASSASRPCQAAEAFF. The CDR3 coding sequence is TGTGCCAGCAGCGCCTCCCGCCCGTGCCAGGCGGCTGAAGCTTTCTTT. The full variable domain, its missing parts supplied by reference TRBV7-9 and TRBJ1-1, is DTGVSQNPRHKITKRGQNVTFRCDPISEHNRLYWYRQTLGQGPEFLTYFQNEAQLEKSRLLSDRFSAERPKGSFSTLEIQRTEQGDSAMYLCASSASRPCQAAEAFFGQGTRLTVV.

The CDR3 DNA reads as TGCAGCGTTGGGACAGGGGACGGAAACACCATATATTTT. The encoded protein is CSVGTGDGNTIYF. The chain has TRBV29-1 and TRBJ1-3; 9 positions match TRBD1. Unmatched junction bases numbered 2, after V lost 4 bases and J lost 4 bases. This CDR3 region has 13 residues. CDR1 and CDR2 (germline): SQVTM, ANQGSEA.

This clone was observed a single time. The chain recombines TRBV28 with TRBJ1-5; tentatively, D is TRBD1 (5 bases). The CDR3 totals 15 residues. Germline assignment: CDR1 MDHEN and CDR2 SYDVKM. V was clipped by 6 bases and J by 4 bases, with 16 bases between them. The CDR3 bases are TGTGCCAGCAGGATAGGGGACGGGATGAATCAGCCCCAGCATTTT. It is translated as CASRIGDGMNQPQHF.

The V and J genes are TRBV9 and TRBJ1-2, with D possibly TRBD1 on 5 matching bases. The length of the CDR3 is 14 residues. Trimming took off 0 bases at V and 4 bases at J, with 10 bases between the two ends. Germline V lookup: CDR1 SGDLS, CDR2 YYNGEE. CDR3 protein: CASSVGPGTYGYTF. As DNA, the CDR3 is TGTGCCAGCAGCGTAGGTCCAGGGACCTATGGCTACACCTTC.

V and J are TRBV5-1 and TRBJ1-6; possible D gene TRBD1, 5 bases. The CDR3 covers 17 residues. Germline lookup yields CDR1 SGHRS and CDR2 YFSETQ. V lost 0 bases to trimming and J lost 10 bases, with 20 bases between them. CDR3 DNA: TGCGCCAGCAGCTTGGGTCCGGCGGGCCAGGGAGGCTCACCCCTCCACTTT. Its translation is CASSLGPAGQGGSPLHF.

The V call is TRBV19, the J call TRBJ1-1; D possibly corresponds to TRBD1 (6 bases). CDR3 length equals 17 residues. The germline V and J ends were trimmed by 4 bases and 0 bases, with 18 bases remaining between them. Looked up from germline, CDR1 is LNHDA and CDR2 is SQIVND (reference sequence). The CDR3 protein is CASSKPTTGTMNTEAFF. CDR3 coding DNA: TGTGCCAGTAGTAAGCCCACCACCGGGACAATGAACACTGAAGCTTTCTTT.

The rearrangement uses TRBV7-9 and TRBJ1-1; D uncertain. This CDR3 is built from 13 residues. V was clipped by 3 bases and J by 5 bases, with 10 bases between them. The germline CDR1 and CDR2 sequences are SEHNR and FQNEAQ (reference sequence). The CDR3 DNA reads as TGTGCCAGCAGCTTCCATGAGGAAACTGAAGCTTTCTTT. This encodes CASSFHEETEAFF.